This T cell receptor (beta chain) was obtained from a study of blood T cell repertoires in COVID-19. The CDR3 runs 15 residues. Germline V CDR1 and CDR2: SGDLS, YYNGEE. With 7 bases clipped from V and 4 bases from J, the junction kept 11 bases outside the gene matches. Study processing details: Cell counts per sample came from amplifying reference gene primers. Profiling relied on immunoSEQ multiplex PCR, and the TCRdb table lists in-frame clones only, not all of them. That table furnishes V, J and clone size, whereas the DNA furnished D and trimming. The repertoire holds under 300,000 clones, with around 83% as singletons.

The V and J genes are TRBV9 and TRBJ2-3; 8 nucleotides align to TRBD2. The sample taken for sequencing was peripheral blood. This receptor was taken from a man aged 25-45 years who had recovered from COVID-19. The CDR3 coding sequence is TGTGCCAGCGAGTATGGCGGGGGGCAGTCAGATACGCAGTATTTT. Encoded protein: CASEYGGGQSDTQYF.